The 29 T cell receptor beta chains below come from one sample, sequenced in a study of blood T cell repertoires in COVID-19. The data were produced by immunoSEQ multiplex PCR, yet TCRdb's version contains in-frame clones alone and is incomplete. The sample consists of almost 400,000 clones, roughly 88% of them appearing once. The sample was PBMCs or T cells enriched from blood (not recorded which). The receptor source for this set is a woman aged 25 to 39 with acute COVID-19.

CDR3 sequence reads: CASSPRGAGGNEQFF. The CDR3 nucleotides are TGTGCCAGCAGCCCGAGGGGAGCGGGGGGGAATGAGCAGTTCTTC. The V call is TRBV11-3, the J call TRBJ2-1; TRBD2 aligns across 10 bases. V shed 5 bases and J 7 bases; nucleotides not matched to a gene: 8. CDR1 and CDR2 (germline): SGHNT, YENEEA. CDR3 size: 15 residues.

V and J are TRBV9 and TRBJ2-2, with a weak D call TRBD2 (6 bases). The CDR3 is 15 amino acids. Deletions cut 0 bases from V and 3 bases from J, with 9 bases between. Germline V gene lookup returns CDR1 SGDLS and CDR2 YYNGEE. The CDR3 sequence is CASSVGREHTGELFF. The CDR3 bases are TGTGCCAGCAGCGTAGGGAGGGAACACACCGGGGAGCTGTTTTTT.

The genes are TRBV6-5 and TRBJ1-2; TRBD1 matches 7 bases. The V gene end was trimmed by 6 bases and the J gene end by 2 bases; junction bases not matched to a gene: 6. Germline V CDR1 and CDR2: MNHEY, SVGAGI. The CDR3 spans 14 residues. CDR3 region: CASRSRGQNYGYTF. The CDR3 DNA reads as TGTGCCAGCAGGTCTCGGGGACAGAACTATGGCTACACCTTC.

This chain joins TRBV4-1 and TRBJ1-6, with unresolved D. Trimming shortened V by 2 bases and J by 16 bases, and 12 bases separated the two germline ends. CDR3 length equals 12 residues. Germline CDR1 is MGHRA and CDR2 is YSYEKL. This CDR3 is CASSQYGRELHF. The DNA of the CDR3 is TGCGCCAGCAGCCAATATGGACGGGAACTCCACTTT.

This chain uses TRBV19 with TRBJ1-2; 8 nucleotides align to TRBD1. The CDR3 loop spans 12 amino acids. The junction had 3 bases not matched to a gene; V was cut back by 8 bases and J by 4 bases. The V gene's germline CDR1 is LNHDA and CDR2 SQIVND (reference sequence). The CDR3, as DNA: TGTGCCAGTGGGGACAGGAGCTATGGCTACACCTTC. Amino acid sequence: CASGDRSYGYTF.

A single count supports this clone. The chain joins TRBV11-2 to TRBJ1-1; D might be TRBD1 (6 bases). This CDR3 comprises 14 residues. The V end lost 7 bases, the J end lost 1 base, and 13 bases lay between the germline ends. Germline CDR1 SGHAT, CDR2 FQNNGV. The CDR3 region has the DNA TGTGCCAGCAACCCGACAGGAAAGAACACTGAAGCTTTCTTT. Its translation is CASNPTGKNTEAFF.

The chain is built from TRBV6-5 and TRBJ2-4, with D maybe TRBD2 (5 bases). The germline V gene encodes CDR1 MNHEY and CDR2 SVGAGI. The length of the CDR3 is 13 residues. The ends were cut back, 10 bases at V and 1 base at J, with 11 bases in the middle. Written as DNA, the CDR3 is TGTGCCATCGGGGATAGGGCCAAAAACATTCAGTACTTC. Translated: CAIGDRAKNIQYF.

V usage is TRBV11-2 and J usage is TRBJ2-7, with a weak D call TRBD2 (5 bases). Germline lookup yields CDR1 SGHAT and CDR2 FQNNGV. The CDR3 has 15 amino acids. Trimming shortened V by 1 base and J by 0 bases, and 10 bases separated the two germline ends. CDR3 coding DNA: TGTGCCAGCAGCTTAGTTAGCGAGCTCTCCTACGAGCAGTACTTC. Its protein product is CASSLVSELSYEQYF. The complete variable domain, with remaining parts taken from reference TRBV11-2 and TRBJ2-7, reads EAGVAQSPRYKIIEKRQSVAFWCNPISGHATLYWYQQILGQGPKLLIQFQNNGVVDDSQLPKDRFSAERLKGVDSTLKIQPAKLEDSAVYLCASSLVSELSYEQYFGPGTRLTVT.

This clone was picked up one time. The V and J genes are TRBV12-5 and TRBJ2-3; D unresolved. The V and J ends lost 0 bases and 6 bases respectively, with 10 bases between them. Per the germline V gene, CDR1 is LGHNT and CDR2 is FRNRAP. The CDR3 runs to 14 residues. CDR3 nucleotides: TGTGCTAGTGGTTTGGTACAAGAGGAGGATACGCAGTATTTT. Amino acids: CASGLVQEEDTQYF.

The chain links TRBV6-6 to TRBJ2-2, with TRBD1 identical over 10 bases. CDR1 is MNHNY and CDR2 is SVGAGI in the germline V gene (reference sequence). The CDR3 is 15 residues long. The V and J ends lost 6 bases and 6 bases, in that order; junction bases with no gene match: 7. CDR3 DNA sequence: TGTGCCAGCAGGAAAGGGACAGGGGAGGCCGGGGAGCTGTTTTTT. As protein: CASRKGTGEAGELFF.

This chain connects TRBV7-9 to TRBJ2-2; TRBD2 agrees at 10 bases. There are 15 residues in the CDR3. Germline V lookup: CDR1 SEHNR, CDR2 FQNEAQ (reference sequence). Trimming removed 5 bases from V and 5 bases from J; junction bases left unmatched: 5. The CDR3 coding sequence is TGTGCCAGCAGCCCTAGCGGGGGCGGTACCGGGGAGCTGTTTTTT. It is translated as CASSPSGGGTGELFF.

This sequence joins TRBV12-3 or TRBV12-4 and TRBJ2-2, with D perhaps matching TRBD1 (5 bases). Trimming left V 2 bases short and J 6 bases short, with 7 bases between. The CDR3 extends over 13 amino acids. DNA for the CDR3: TGTGCCAGCAGTTTAATCAGGGCCGGGGAGCTGTTTTTT. Amino acid sequence: CASSLIRAGELFF.

The table lists this clone with a count of one. The chain is built from TRBV18 and TRBJ1-2; D gene unclear. The ends were cut back, 3 bases at V and 3 bases at J, with 11 bases in the middle. The CDR3 is made up of 14 amino acids. The V gene's germline CDR1 is KGHSH and CDR2 LQKENI. Here the CDR3 DNA reads TGTGCCAGCTCACCGGGAGCCCAGGACTATGGCTACACCTTC. This sequence encodes CASSPGAQDYGYTF.

In this sample, this clone turned up a few times. J is TRBJ1-5 and V is TRBV4-1; perhaps TRBD1 as D (6 bases). V was trimmed by 0 bases and J by 0 bases, leaving 12 bases between them. The CDR3 covers 17 residues. CDR1 and CDR2 (germline): MGHRA, YSYEKL. The CDR3 DNA sequence: TGCGCCAGCAGCCAAGATCCGGGGGGCCTTAGCAATCAGCCCCAGCATTTT. It yields the protein CASSQDPGGLSNQPQHF.

The chain carries TRBV30 and TRBJ1-2; a weak D match, TRBD1 (6 bases). Looked up from germline, CDR1 is GTSNPN and CDR2 is SVGIG (reference sequence). V lost 4 bases to trimming and J lost 8 bases, with 11 bases between them. The CDR3 sequence is 11 residues long. CDR3 sequence: CAWNREGGYTF. The CDR3 DNA reads TGTGCCTGGAACAGGGAAGGAGGCTACACCTTC.

V and J are TRBV29-1 and TRBJ1-6; 8 positions match TRBD1. The CDR3 is made up of 13 amino acids. V shed 6 bases, J shed 7 bases, and the junction held 5 bases outside the gene matches. The V gene's germline CDR1 is SQVTM and CDR2 ANQGSEA. CDR3 residues: CSVRTGPNSPLHF. In DNA, the CDR3 is TGCAGCGTCCGGACAGGGCCGAATTCACCCCTCCACTTT.

This clone has only a few counts. The chain joins TRBV20-1 to TRBJ1-5, with D unclear. V lost 3 bases and J lost 3, with 9 bases in between. The CDR3 runs to 13 residues. From germline, CDR1 is DFQATT and CDR2 SNEGSKA (reference sequence). The CDR3 DNA is TGCAGTGCTAGTTTGAGCTCCAATCAGCCCCAGCATTTT. The encoded protein is CSASLSSNQPQHF.

CDR3 nucleotide sequence: TGTGCCAGCAGCCAGGGACTGACTCCGGGGTACAATGAGCAGTTCTTC. This codes for CASSQGLTPGYNEQFF. The chain combines TRBV3-1 (or the pseudogene TRBV3-2) with TRBJ2-1; D perhaps matches TRBD2 (6 bases). Trimming left V 3 bases short and J 4 bases short, with 16 bases between. CDR1 LGHDT and CDR2 YNNKEL come from the germline V gene (reference sequence). The CDR3 is 16 amino acids.

The rearrangement links TRBV3-1 (or the pseudogene TRBV3-2) to TRBJ1-5, with D unclear. V shed 1 base and J shed 4 bases, with 8 bases lying between them. Germline loops: CDR1 LGHDT, CDR2 YNNKEL (reference sequence). The CDR3 has 14 residues. CDR3 loop: CASSQGSQNQPQHF. The DNA for the CDR3 is TGTGCCAGCAGCCAAGGGAGCCAAAATCAGCCCCAGCATTTT.

This sequence joins TRBV6-7 and TRBJ1-1, with 7 bases fitting TRBD1. TRBV6-7 is an ORF; its function is uncertain. V dropped 6 bases and J dropped 4; count of bases not matched to a gene: 11. The CDR3 totals 15 residues. CDR3 bases: TGTGCCAGCAGCCAAAGCTGTAGGGGGCTCACTGAAGCTTTCTTT. Encoded protein: CASSQSCRGLTEAFF.

The chain joins TRBV29-1 to TRBJ1-4, with unresolved D. Germline V lookup: CDR1 SQVTM, CDR2 ANQGSEA. Trimming took 4 bases from V and 4 from J, leaving 4 bases between them. This CDR3 is 11 amino acids long. The CDR3 sequence is CSVVLNEKLFF. The CDR3 region has the DNA TGCAGCGTTGTACTTAATGAAAAACTGTTTTTT.

This chain joins TRBV5-4 and TRBJ2-7; TRBD2 matches at 7 bases. The ends lost 4 bases at V and 0 bases at J; junction bases unmatched: 7. This CDR3 contains 15 residues. The germline V gene encodes CDR1 SGHNT and CDR2 YYREEE (reference sequence). This CDR3 is CASSPSGASSYEQYF. Here the CDR3 DNA reads TGTGCCAGCAGCCCTAGCGGCGCCAGCTCCTACGAGCAGTACTTC.

This chain uses TRBV3-1 (or the pseudogene TRBV3-2) with TRBJ2-7; D possibly corresponds to TRBD2 (6 bases). The CDR3 is 14 amino acids. The germline V and J ends were trimmed by 6 bases and 2 bases, with 14 bases remaining between them. Looked up from germline, CDR1 is LGHDT and CDR2 is YNNKEL (reference sequence). This CDR3 reads CASSSGGTPYEQYF. Here the CDR3 DNA reads TGTGCCAGCAGTAGTGGAGGGACCCCCTACGAGCAGTACTTC.

This clone turned up a few times. The V call is TRBV11-2, the J call TRBJ1-1; 8 nucleotides match TRBD1. V shed 5 bases and J 4 bases; nucleotides not matched to a gene: 3. The V gene's germline CDR1 is SGHAT and CDR2 FQNNGV. The CDR3 runs to 13 residues. CDR3: CASSRQGTTEAFF. The CDR3 DNA sequence: TGTGCCAGCAGCCGACAGGGGACCACTGAAGCTTTCTTT.

The gene calls are TRBV25-1 and TRBJ1-6; 10 nucleotides agree with TRBD1. The V gene end was trimmed by 4 bases and the J gene end by 6 bases; junction bases not matched to a gene: 3. Looked up from germline, CDR1 is MGHDK and CDR2 is SYGVNS. This CDR3 has 15 amino acids. CDR3: CASSADRGFNSPLHF. CDR3 DNA sequence: TGTGCCAGCAGTGCGGACAGGGGGTTTAATTCACCCCTCCACTTT.

This chain connects TRBV7-6 to TRBJ2-3, with 10 bases fitting TRBD2. In germline, CDR1 is SGHVS, CDR2 FNYEAQ. The CDR3 covers 16 residues. Trimming removed 5 bases from V and 3 bases from J; junction bases left unmatched: 8. The CDR3 DNA reads TGTGCCAGCAGCACCTGGACTAGCGGCGTAACAGATACGCAGTATTTT. Translation: CASSTWTSGVTDTQYF.

CDR3 residues: CASSLDRGLGNEQFF. As DNA, the CDR3 is TGCGCCAGCAGCCTGGACAGGGGGCTGGGGAATGAGCAGTTCTTC. The chain recombines TRBV4-1 with TRBJ2-1; 11 bases fit TRBD1. Germline lookup yields CDR1 MGHRA and CDR2 YSYEKL. Unmatched junction bases numbered 6, after V lost 4 bases and J lost 7 bases. The CDR3 totals 15 residues.

The chain carries TRBV7-6 and TRBJ1-3; D gene uncertain. The CDR3 length is 15 residues. V lost 5 bases and J 0 bases, leaving 11 bases between the germline ends. Germline V lookup: CDR1 SGHVS, CDR2 FNYEAQ. The CDR3 spells CASSLYSYSGNTIYF. Written as DNA, the CDR3 is TGTGCCAGCAGCCTGTACAGCTACTCTGGAAACACCATATATTTT.

The chain couples TRBV27 to TRBJ1-2; TRBD1 aligns across 9 bases. This CDR3 is 14 amino acids long. Germline V gene lookup returns CDR1 MNHEY and CDR2 SMNVEV (reference sequence). Losses at the gene ends were 4 bases for V and 3 bases for J; bases not matched to a gene: 3. CDR3 residues: CASSSTGGHYGYTF. In DNA, the CDR3 is TGTGCCAGCAGTTCGACAGGGGGGCACTATGGCTACACCTTC.